The clone carrying this T cell receptor (beta chain) was seen more than once but under ten times. Its antigen is unidentified. The data were taken from a study of CD8+ T cells in alopecia areata. Study information: Patients in the treated group were given tofacitinib by mouth, 5 to 10 mg twice a day.

TCR sequencing used cDNA made by reverse transcription of extracted RNA. Data came from immunoSEQ multiplex PCR; TCRdb stores just in-frame clones and leaves some out. The table shows 110,000 to 150,000 clones, with about 51% occurring only once. As for treatment: oral pan-JAK inhibitor, 5-10 mg twice daily. The V segment lost 5 bases and the J segment 4 bases; nucleotides outside the gene matches: 5. There are 14 residues in the CDR3. CDR1 is PRHDT, CDR2 FYEKMQ, per germline (reference sequence). The study's findings and limits: The treated group had a single nonresponder, limiting CD8+ expansion-response conclusions. In blood and scalp, many expanded lesional clones persisted during tofacitinib.

The sequence derives from a human donor with alopecia areata. This chain links TRBV13 with TRBJ1-1; 9 bases fit TRBD1. The source was CD8+ T cells sorted from blood, collected at week 4, from a patient treated with tofacitinib. This CDR3 is CASSDDRGATEAFF. CDR3 sequence (DNA): TGTGCCAGCAGCGACGACAGGGGGGCCACTGAAGCTTTCTTT. Filled out from reference TRBV13 and TRBJ1-1, the complete variable domain reads AAGVIQSPRHLIKEKRETATLKCYPIPRHDTVYWYQQGPGQDPQFLISFYEKMQSDKGSIPDRFSAQQFSDYHSELNMSSLELGDSALYFCASSDDRGATEAFFGQGTRLTVV.